This record covers a single TCR beta chain. Its antigen remains unknown. The treatment: some 19 received Ad26.COV2.S at low or high dose, single or two shots; 5 received placebo; per-sample allocation not given. The samples date from day 63 after the first vaccine or placebo injection. This specimen belongs to a study of Ad26.COV2.S vaccination and SARS-CoV-2 variants. Study at large: Into the muscle, Ad26.COV2.S was dosed once or twice, 56 days apart. Study results and limitations: Participants in the vaccine arm had higher spike-specific TCR breadth; placebo recipients had lower. Following vaccination, spike-specific CD8+ and CD4+ T cell responses reportedly exhibited substantial breadth.

V was shortened by 0 bases and J by 1 base, with 9 bases between the two germline ends. This CDR3 spans 15 amino acids. Germline lookup yields CDR1 MNHEY and CDR2 SVGEGT. Sequencing used immunoSEQ multiplex PCR; TCRdb keeps in-frame clones, though not all of them. The table shows a few hundred thousand clones, with 90% occurring only once. The genes are TRBV6-2 or TRBV6-3 and TRBJ1-1, with D perhaps matching TRBD1 (6 bases). This TCR came from a person aged 18-60 years who received the Ad26.COV2.S COVID-19 vaccine or a placebo. The sample consisted of peripheral blood, taken in a trial of Ad26.COV2.S vaccine versus placebo. CDR3 DNA: TGTGCCAGCAGTTACTCGGGACACGGGAACACTGAAGCTTTCTTT. Encoded protein: CASSYSGHGNTEAFF.